These 24 T cell receptor beta chains share one sample of origin, sequenced in a study of cytomegalovirus exposure and HLA in healthy donors. In the PCR, 60 Vbeta and 13 Jbeta primers were used. Repertoires were generated with immunoSEQ multiplex PCR, while TCRdb's copy carries only in-frame clones and drops some. The sample carries 150,000 to 200,000 clones, 82% recorded once. Sequencing was carried out using PBMCs. These receptors all stem from a girl aged 2-10 years in good health and CMV-seropositive.

This rearrangement joins TRBV6-1 to TRBJ2-7; 8 bases are a match to TRBD2. CDR1 MNHNS and CDR2 SASEGT come from the germline V gene. The length of the CDR3 is 14 residues. V gave up 10 bases and J gave up 2 bases; unmatched junction bases: 10. CDR3 protein: CATTIRGGPYEQYF. Here the CDR3 DNA reads TGTGCCACCACGATTCGGGGGGGACCCTACGAGCAGTACTTC.

The genes are TRBV2 and TRBJ2-1; D gene unclear. Germline V gene lookup returns CDR1 SNHLY and CDR2 FYNNEI. CDR3 size: 12 residues. Trimming took 3 bases from V and 6 from J, leaving 6 bases between them. CDR3 bases: TGTGCCAGCAGTGACTTTGTCAATGAGCAGTTCTTC. Translating it yields CASSDFVNEQFF.

A few counts support this clone. The J gene is TRBJ1-2, the V gene TRBV10-1, with D unresolved. CDR1 is WNHNN, CDR2 SYGVQD, per germline (reference sequence). V was cut by 6 bases and J by 2 bases, with 13 bases left in between. The CDR3 covers 14 residues. The CDR3 DNA reads as TGCGCCAGCAGGCCCTTCGGGAAAAACTATGGCTACACCTTC. Translation gives CASRPFGKNYGYTF.

The sample holds a few counts of this clone. The chain is built from TRBV6-1 and TRBJ2-3, with 9 bases identical to TRBD1. J was trimmed by 4 bases and V by 3 bases; bases with no gene match: 5. This CDR3 has 15 amino acids. Germline loops: CDR1 MNHNS, CDR2 SASEGT. The CDR3, as DNA: TGTGCCAGCAGTGACCTGACAGGGGGTCCAGATACGCAGTATTTT. Its protein product is CASSDLTGGPDTQYF.

CDR3 residues: CASSWGPGTAEAFF. The CDR3 region has the DNA TGTGCCAGCAGCTGGGGCCCAGGAACGGCTGAAGCTTTCTTT. The chain is built from TRBV5-6 and TRBJ1-1; a weak D match, TRBD1 (5 bases). Germline CDR1 and CDR2: SGHDT and YYEEEE. V shed 3 bases and J shed 6 bases, with 15 bases lying between them. The CDR3 is made up of 14 amino acids.

Here the CDR3 reads CATSSRGGEHYEQYF. CDR3 nucleotide sequence: TGTGCCACCAGCAGTCGGGGGGGAGAACACTACGAGCAGTACTTC. This chain links TRBV15 with TRBJ2-7; the match to TRBD2 covers 8 bases. Germline CDR1 is LNHNV and CDR2 is YYDKDF (reference sequence). The CDR3 is 15 amino acids. V lost 3 bases and J lost 3; bases outside the gene matches: 7.

The rearrangement links TRBV25-1 to TRBJ2-1, with 14 positions matching TRBD2. The CDR3 consists of 16 residues. The germline V gene has CDR1 MGHDK and CDR2 SYGVNS. The J segment lost 1 base and the V segment lost 8 bases, leaving 4 bases of the junction unmatched. The CDR3 region is CASRTSGRPSYNEQFF. The CDR3 DNA is TGTGCCAGCCGGACTAGCGGGAGGCCTTCCTACAATGAGCAGTTCTTC.

V gene TRBV7-2 combines with J gene TRBJ2-1; 7 nucleotides align to TRBD1. The germline V gene has CDR1 SGHTA and CDR2 FQGNSA. V lost 5 bases, J lost 15 bases, and 13 bases stayed unmatched. CDR3 length: 13 amino acids. The CDR3 bases are TGTGCCAGCAGCCCCTTAGGGGGCCCAGGGGGGTTCTTC. This encodes CASSPLGGPGGFF.

The genes are TRBV15 and TRBJ1-2; 9 positions match TRBD1. V shed 3 bases and J 8 bases; nucleotides not matched to a gene: 7. This CDR3 comprises 14 residues. Germline CDR1 is LNHNV and CDR2 is YYDKDF (reference sequence). The chain's CDR3 is CATSRRTGASGYTF. The CDR3 DNA reads as TGTGCCACCAGCAGGAGGACAGGGGCGTCCGGCTACACCTTC.

This clone was seen just once. This chain uses TRBV15 with TRBJ2-7, with 7 bases that match TRBD1. Germline V gives CDR1 LNHNV, CDR2 YYDKDF (reference sequence). The CDR3 sequence is 13 residues long. V dropped 8 bases and J dropped 3; count of bases not matched to a gene: 7. The CDR3 DNA sequence: TGTGCCACCGCGCGGACAGGAGGCTACGAGCAGTACTTC. As protein: CATARTGGYEQYF.

This clone was counted a few times. The chain employs TRBV5-8 and TRBJ1-1; 10 bases are shared with TRBD1. Germline V gene sequence: CDR1 SGHTS, CDR2 YDEGEE. Trimming cost V 4 bases and J 7 bases; bases outside gene matches: 10. The CDR3 spans 15 residues. CDR3: CASSIRDRGTSEAFF. Here the CDR3 DNA reads TGTGCCAGCAGCATCCGGGACAGGGGTACGAGTGAAGCTTTCTTT. Full variable domain (rest looked up from reference TRBV5-8 and TRBJ1-1): EAGVTQSPTHLIKTRGQQATLRCSPISGHTSVYWYQQALGLGLQFLLWYDEGEERNRGNFPPRFSGRQFPNYSSELNVNALELEDSALYLCASSIRDRGTSEAFFGQGTRLTVV.

This clone has a handful of counts. The rearrangement joins TRBV7-9 to TRBJ1-1; 9 nucleotides agree with TRBD1. The CDR3 contains 15 residues. CDR1 SEHNR and CDR2 FQNEAQ come from the germline V gene (reference sequence). The CDR3 nucleotides are TGTGCGGGGACAGGGCCAAGCGCGGGGAACACTGAAGCTTTCTTT. Its translation is CAGTGPSAGNTEAFF.

The gene calls are TRBV19 and TRBJ2-5; 10 bases agree with TRBD2. Germline lookup yields CDR1 LNHDA and CDR2 SQIVND (reference sequence). The CDR3 has 13 residues. J was trimmed by 5 bases and V by 6 bases; bases with no gene match: 3. The CDR3 region has the DNA TGTGCCAGTAGCGAAGCGGGAGGGGAGACCCAGTACTTC. As protein: CASSEAGGETQYF.

This chain connects TRBV5-6 to TRBJ2-4; possible D gene TRBD2, 7 bases. Germline V gene sequence: CDR1 SGHDT, CDR2 YYEEEE. The CDR3 is made up of 16 amino acids. V was clipped by 3 bases and J by 1 base, with 14 bases between them. CDR3 amino acids: CASSWWGGGAKNIQYF. Written as DNA, the CDR3 is TGTGCCAGCAGCTGGTGGGGGGGCGGGGCCAAAAACATTCAGTACTTC.

J is TRBJ2-7 and V is TRBV4-1; D possibly corresponds to TRBD2 (6 bases). This CDR3 contains 13 residues. The germline CDR1 and CDR2 sequences are MGHRA and YSYEKL. Trimming stripped 5 bases from V and 0 bases from J, with 8 bases between. The CDR3 sequence is CASSSGGSYEQYF. For the CDR3, the DNA is TGCGCCAGCAGCTCCGGGGGCTCCTACGAGCAGTACTTC.

The gene calls are TRBV27 and TRBJ1-5; 7 bases are shared with TRBD1. The CDR3 consists of 16 residues. In germline, CDR1 is MNHEY, CDR2 SMNVEV (reference sequence). The J segment lost 4 bases and the V segment lost 5 bases, leaving 11 bases of the junction unmatched. CDR3 protein: CASSPSRQGPNQPQHF. For the CDR3, the DNA is TGTGCCAGCAGTCCTTCCCGACAGGGCCCTAATCAGCCCCAGCATTTT.

V and J are TRBV28 and TRBJ1-5; 8 positions agree with TRBD1. This CDR3 has 16 residues. Germline trimming cut 5 bases from V and 2 bases from J; bases unmatched to any gene: 8. Germline lookup yields CDR1 MDHEN and CDR2 SYDVKM. The chain's CDR3 is CASSPRRGQGNQPQHF. In DNA, the CDR3 is TGTGCCAGCAGTCCCCGGAGGGGACAGGGCAATCAGCCCCAGCATTTT. Full variable domain (rest looked up from reference TRBV28 and TRBJ1-5): DVKVTQSSRYLVKRTGEKVFLECVQDMDHENMFWYRQDPGLGLRLIYFSYDVKMKEKGDIPEGYSVSREKKERFSLILESASTNQTSMYLCASSPRRGQGNQPQHFGDGTRLSIL.

This chain connects TRBV30 to TRBJ2-7, with TRBD2 as a possible D gene (7 bases). This CDR3 has 14 residues. V was pared by 1 base and J by 1 base, with 11 bases between. Per germline, CDR1 GTSNPN and CDR2 SVGIG (reference sequence). The DNA of the CDR3 is TGTGCCTGGAGTGGGGGGGGCGGATCCTACGAGCAGTACTTC. Protein product: CAWSGGGGSYEQYF.

This chain links TRBV2 with TRBJ2-1, with D unresolved. Germline CDR1 is SNHLY and CDR2 is FYNNEI. Trimming stripped 5 bases from V and 5 bases from J, with 10 bases between. This CDR3 region has 13 residues. CDR3 amino acids: CASSPHRDNEQFF. CDR3 bases: TGTGCCAGCAGTCCCCATCGGGACAATGAGCAGTTCTTC.

The chain uses TRBV28 and TRBJ2-5; 7 nucleotides align to TRBD1. CDR3 size: 13 residues. Losses at the gene ends were 6 bases for V and 2 bases for J; bases not matched to a gene: 3. Germline V gene data show CDR1 as MDHEN and CDR2 as SYDVKM. CDR3 loop: CASSQGQQETQYF. CDR3 bases: TGTGCCAGCAGCCAGGGACAGCAAGAGACCCAGTACTTC.

The chain recombines TRBV5-1 with TRBJ2-2, with no clear D. Looked up from germline, CDR1 is SGHRS and CDR2 is YFSETQ. The length of the CDR3 is 12 residues. V lost 4 bases and J lost 2, with 3 bases in between. This chain's CDR3 is CASSLNTGELFF. The CDR3 DNA is TGCGCCAGCAGCCTCAACACCGGGGAGCTGTTTTTT.

This clone was detected only a few times. The chain combines TRBV9 with TRBJ1-1; no clear D gene. Germline V gene sequence: CDR1 SGDLS, CDR2 YYNGEE. The ends were cut back, 0 bases at V and 5 bases at J, with 8 bases in the middle. The CDR3 runs 13 residues. CDR3 DNA: TGTGCCAGCAGCGTAGGCGCCGGGACTGAAGCTTTCTTT. Its protein is CASSVGAGTEAFF.

CDR3: CASSTPRTTGETQYF. The CDR3 coding sequence is TGTGCCAGTAGTACTCCTCGGACTACGGGGGAGACCCAGTACTTC. V usage is TRBV19 and J usage is TRBJ2-5; a weak D match, TRBD2 (6 bases). V lost 4 bases to trimming and J lost 5 bases, with 17 bases between them. The CDR3 has 15 amino acids. Germline loops: CDR1 LNHDA, CDR2 SQIVND (reference sequence).

This clone was seen a handful of times. The V and J genes are TRBV2 and TRBJ2-7, with 10 nucleotides matching TRBD2. Germline V gives CDR1 SNHLY, CDR2 FYNNEI. Unmatched junction bases numbered 11, after V lost 6 bases and J lost 6 bases. The CDR3 is made up of 15 amino acids. The CDR3 protein is CASSDFSGRNREQYF. The CDR3 DNA follows: TGTGCCAGCAGCGATTTTAGCGGGAGGAATCGCGAGCAGTACTTC.